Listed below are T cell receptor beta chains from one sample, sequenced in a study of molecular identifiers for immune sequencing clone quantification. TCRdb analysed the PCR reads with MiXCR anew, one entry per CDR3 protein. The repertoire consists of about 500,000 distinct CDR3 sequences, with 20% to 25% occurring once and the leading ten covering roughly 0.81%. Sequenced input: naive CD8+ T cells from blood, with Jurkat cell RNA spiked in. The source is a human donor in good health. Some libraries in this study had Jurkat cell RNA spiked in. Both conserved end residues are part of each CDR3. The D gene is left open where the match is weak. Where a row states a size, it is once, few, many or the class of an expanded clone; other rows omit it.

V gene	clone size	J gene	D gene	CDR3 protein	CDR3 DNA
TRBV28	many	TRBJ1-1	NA	CASSLSGDGFMNTEAFF	TGTGCCAGCAGTCTATCCGGGGACGGATTTATGAACACTGAAGCTTTCTTT
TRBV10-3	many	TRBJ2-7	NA	CAIGDNSYEQYF	TGTGCCATCGGGGACAACAGCTACGAGCAGTACTTC
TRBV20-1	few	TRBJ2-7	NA	CSAHRDNSYEQYF	TGCAGTGCTCACCGGGACAACTCCTACGAGCAGTACTTC
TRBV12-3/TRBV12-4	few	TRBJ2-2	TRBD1	CASSITGTGVTGELFF	TGTGCCAGCAGTATAACCGGGACAGGCGTAACCGGGGAGCTGTTTTTT
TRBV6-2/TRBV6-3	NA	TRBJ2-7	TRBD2	CASSYSVAGAHEQYF	TGTGCCAGCAGTTACTCAGTAGCGGGGGCCCACGAGCAGTACTTC
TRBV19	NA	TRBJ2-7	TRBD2	CASSPGGLLYEQYF	TGTGCCAGTAGTCCGGGAGGGCTGCTCTACGAGCAGTACTTC
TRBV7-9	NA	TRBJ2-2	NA	CASSSAIDPNTGELFF	TGTGCCAGCAGCTCTGCGATAGACCCGAACACCGGGGAGCTGTTTTTT
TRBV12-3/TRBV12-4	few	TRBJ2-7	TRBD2	CASGPQSGRPYEQYF	TGTGCCAGCGGTCCCCAGAGCGGGAGGCCCTACGAGCAGTACTTC
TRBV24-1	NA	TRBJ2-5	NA	CATSDPPRQILQETQYF	TGTGCCACCAGTGACCCACCCCGACAAATCCTCCAAGAGACCCAGTACTTC
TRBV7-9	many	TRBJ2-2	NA	CASSLAPLGGATGELFF	TGTGCCAGCAGCTTAGCCCCTTTGGGGGGCGCCACCGGGGAGCTGTTTTTT
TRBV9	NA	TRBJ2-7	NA	CASSVGYVGLGEQYF	TGTGCCAGCAGCGTTGGGTACGTGGGTTTGGGAGAGCAGTACTTC
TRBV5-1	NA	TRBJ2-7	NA	CASSLVGGTPLEQYF	TGCGCCAGCAGCTTGGTTGGGGGAACTCCACTGGAGCAGTACTTC
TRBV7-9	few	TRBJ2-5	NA	CASSSLEQGKETQYF	TGTGCCAGCAGTTCCCTGGAACAGGGAAAAGAGACCCAGTACTTC
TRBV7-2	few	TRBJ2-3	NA	CASSPGVSVRDTQYF	TGTGCCAGCAGCCCGGGAGTTTCCGTACGGGATACGCAGTATTTT
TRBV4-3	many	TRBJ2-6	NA	CASSQEGAWANVLTF	TGCGCCAGCAGCCAAGAGGGGGCCTGGGCCAACGTCCTGACTTTC
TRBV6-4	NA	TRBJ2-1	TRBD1	CASSVRQGAGNEQFF	TGTGCCAGCAGTGTACGGCAGGGGGCCGGTAATGAGCAGTTCTTC
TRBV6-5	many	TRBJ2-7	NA	CASSYSSVYEQYF	TGTGCCAGCAGTTACTCCTCGGTTTACGAGCAGTACTTC
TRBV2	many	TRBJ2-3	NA	CASSELVGGAGAPDTQYF	TGTGCCAGCAGTGAATTGGTCGGGGGCGCGGGAGCCCCAGATACGCAGTATTTT
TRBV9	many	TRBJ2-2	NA	CASSVVIGELFF	TGTGCCAGCAGCGTAGTAATCGGGGAGCTGTTTTTT
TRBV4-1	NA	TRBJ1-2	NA	CASSQEGGSINDYGYTF	TGCGCCAGCAGCCAAGAAGGGGGGAGCATAAACGACTATGGCTACACCTTC
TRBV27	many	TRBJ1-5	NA	CASSPAHYQPQHF	TGTGCCAGCAGTCCCGCCCACTATCAGCCCCAGCATTTT
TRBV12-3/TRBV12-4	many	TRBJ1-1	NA	CASSLSPVAEAFF	TGTGCCAGCAGTTTATCGCCAGTCGCTGAAGCTTTCTTT
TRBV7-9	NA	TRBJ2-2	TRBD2	CASSPTGGAGELFF	TGTGCCAGCAGCCCTACGGGGGGGGCCGGGGAGCTGTTTTTT
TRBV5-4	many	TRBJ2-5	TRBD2	CASSLTSGRQETQYF	TGTGCCAGCAGCTTGACAAGCGGGAGACAAGAGACCCAGTACTTC